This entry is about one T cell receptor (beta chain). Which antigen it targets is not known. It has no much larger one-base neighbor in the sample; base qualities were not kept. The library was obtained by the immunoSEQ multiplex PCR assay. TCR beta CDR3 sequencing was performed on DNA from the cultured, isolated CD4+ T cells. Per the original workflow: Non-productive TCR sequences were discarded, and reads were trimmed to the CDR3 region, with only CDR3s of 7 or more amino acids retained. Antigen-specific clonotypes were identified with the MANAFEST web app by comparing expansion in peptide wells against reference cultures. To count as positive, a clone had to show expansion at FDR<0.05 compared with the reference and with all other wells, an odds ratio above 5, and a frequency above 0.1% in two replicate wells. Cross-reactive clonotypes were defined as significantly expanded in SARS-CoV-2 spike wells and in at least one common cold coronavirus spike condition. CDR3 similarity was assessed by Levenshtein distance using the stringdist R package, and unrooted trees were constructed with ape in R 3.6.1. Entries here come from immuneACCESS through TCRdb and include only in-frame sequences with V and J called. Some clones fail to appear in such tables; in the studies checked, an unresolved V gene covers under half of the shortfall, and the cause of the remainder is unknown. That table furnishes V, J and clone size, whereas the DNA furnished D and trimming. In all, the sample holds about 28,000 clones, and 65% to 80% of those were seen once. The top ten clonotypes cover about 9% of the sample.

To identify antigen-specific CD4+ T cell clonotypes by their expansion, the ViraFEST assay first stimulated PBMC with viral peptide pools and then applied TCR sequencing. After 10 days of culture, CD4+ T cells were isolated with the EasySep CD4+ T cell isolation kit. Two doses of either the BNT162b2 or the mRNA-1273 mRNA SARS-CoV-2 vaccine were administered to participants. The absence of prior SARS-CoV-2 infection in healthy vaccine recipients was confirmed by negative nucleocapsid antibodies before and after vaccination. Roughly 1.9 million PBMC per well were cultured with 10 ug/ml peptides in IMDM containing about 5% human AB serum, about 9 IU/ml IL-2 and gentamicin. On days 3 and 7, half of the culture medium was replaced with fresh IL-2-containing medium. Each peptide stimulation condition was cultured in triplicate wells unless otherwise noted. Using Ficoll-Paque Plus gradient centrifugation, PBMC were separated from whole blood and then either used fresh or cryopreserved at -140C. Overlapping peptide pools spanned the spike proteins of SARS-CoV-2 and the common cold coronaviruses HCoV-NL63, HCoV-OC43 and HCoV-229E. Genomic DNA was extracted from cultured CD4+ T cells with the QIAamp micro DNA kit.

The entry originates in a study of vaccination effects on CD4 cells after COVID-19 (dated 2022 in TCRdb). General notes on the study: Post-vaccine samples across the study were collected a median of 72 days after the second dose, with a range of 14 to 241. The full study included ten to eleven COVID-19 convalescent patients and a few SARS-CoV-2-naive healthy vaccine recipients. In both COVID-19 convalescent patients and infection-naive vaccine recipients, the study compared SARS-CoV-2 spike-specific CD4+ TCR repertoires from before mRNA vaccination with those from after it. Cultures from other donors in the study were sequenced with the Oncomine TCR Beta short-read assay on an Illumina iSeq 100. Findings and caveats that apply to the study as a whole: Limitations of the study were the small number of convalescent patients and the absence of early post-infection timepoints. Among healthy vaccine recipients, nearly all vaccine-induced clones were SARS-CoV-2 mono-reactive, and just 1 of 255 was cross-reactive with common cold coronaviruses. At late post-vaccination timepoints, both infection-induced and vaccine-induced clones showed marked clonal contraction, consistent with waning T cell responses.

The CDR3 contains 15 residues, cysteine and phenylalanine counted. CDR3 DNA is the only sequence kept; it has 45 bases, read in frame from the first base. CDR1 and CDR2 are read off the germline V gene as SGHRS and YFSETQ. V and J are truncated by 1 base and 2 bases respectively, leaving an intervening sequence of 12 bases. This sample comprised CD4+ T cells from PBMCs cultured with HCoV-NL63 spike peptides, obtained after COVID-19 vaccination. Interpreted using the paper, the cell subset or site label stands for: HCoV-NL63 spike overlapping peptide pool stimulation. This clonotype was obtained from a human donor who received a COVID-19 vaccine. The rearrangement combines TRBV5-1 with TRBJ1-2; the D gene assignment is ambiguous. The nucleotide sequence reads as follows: TGCGCCAGCAGCTTGTCCCCTACAGAAAACTATGGCTACACCTTC. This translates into CASSLSPTENYGYTF.